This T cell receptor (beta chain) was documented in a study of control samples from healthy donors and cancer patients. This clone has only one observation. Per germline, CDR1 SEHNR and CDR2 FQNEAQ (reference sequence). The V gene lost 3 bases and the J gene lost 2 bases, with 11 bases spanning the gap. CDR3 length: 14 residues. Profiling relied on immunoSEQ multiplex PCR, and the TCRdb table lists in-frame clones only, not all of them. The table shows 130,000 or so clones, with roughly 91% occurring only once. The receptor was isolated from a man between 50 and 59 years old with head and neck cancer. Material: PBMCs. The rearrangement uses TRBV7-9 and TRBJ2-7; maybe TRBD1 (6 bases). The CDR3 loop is CASSLLQGPYEQYF. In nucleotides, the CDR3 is TGTGCCAGCAGCTTGTTACAGGGACCCTACGAGCAGTACTTC.